The TCR beta chain described here comes from a study of human T cells and chemical hapten exposure. Using its own MiXCR run on the RACE reads, TCRdb lists one record per CDR3 protein. The sample yields 35,000 to 45,000 distinct CDR3 sequences, around 12% seen once. In regard to this clonotype: Antigen: not known. No conserved phenylalanine or tryptophan ends this CDR3, so it is likely a read error.

General study findings and limits: Correlating positively with patch test score were the PT1 expanded TCR counts.

The time point was: pre-sensitization, week 0. Treatment given: therapeutic diphenylcyclopropenone sensitization with weekly scalp DPC. V lost 1 base and J lost 8; bases outside the gene matches: 4. The CDR3 runs to 14 residues. CDR1 and CDR2 from the germline V gene are DFQATT and SNEGSKA (reference sequence). This TCR was sampled from a woman aged 25-40 years with alopecia areata. Some clones in this sample may be carry-over from other donors' samples. The sequences come from whole blood, collected in connection with sensitization to the hapten diphenylcyclopropenone (DPC). This sequence joins TRBV20-1 and TRBJ2-1; 11 bases are a match to TRBD2. The CDR3 loop is CSARVLAGADEQFL. CDR3 sequence (DNA): TGCAGTGCTAGAGTACTAGCGGGAGCGGATGAGCAGTTCCTC.